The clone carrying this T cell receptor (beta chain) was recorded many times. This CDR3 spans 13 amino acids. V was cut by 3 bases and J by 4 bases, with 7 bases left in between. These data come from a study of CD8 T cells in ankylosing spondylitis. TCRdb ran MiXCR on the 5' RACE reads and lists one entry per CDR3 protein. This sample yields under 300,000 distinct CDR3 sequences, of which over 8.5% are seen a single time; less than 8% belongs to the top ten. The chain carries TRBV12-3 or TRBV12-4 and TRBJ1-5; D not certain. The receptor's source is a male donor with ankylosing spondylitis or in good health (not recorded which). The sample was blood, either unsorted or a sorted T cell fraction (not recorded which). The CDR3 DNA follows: TGTGCCAGCAGTTTTGGGAGAAATCAGCCCCAGCATTTT. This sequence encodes CASSFGRNQPQHF.